This T cell receptor (beta chain) was found in a study of identical twins. Findings of the study overall: Beta out-of-frame sequences showed weaker excess sharing between twins.

One entry per CDR3 protein, called by TCRdb with MiXCR from the 5' RACE reads. This table has hundreds of thousands of distinct CDR3 sequences, approximately 7% appearing once. This clonotype appeared many times. Its antigen is still unknown. This sample was also put to use in a study of yellow fever vaccine responses in identical twins. As that study records: On the reported evidence, twins' vaccine T cell responses seemed partly convergent and partly personalized.

The receptor was derived from a woman aged 18-29 years in good health. Sample: memory (CD45RO+) T cells sorted from blood.

The CDR3 protein is CASSVTSGRDTQYF. Written as DNA, the CDR3 is TGTGCCAGCAGTGTAACTAGCGGGAGAGATACGCAGTATTTT. The V and J genes are TRBV2 and TRBJ2-3; 11 positions agree with TRBD2. Trimming removed 4 bases from V and 5 bases from J; junction bases left unmatched: 2. CDR1 and CDR2 (germline): SNHLY, FYNNEI. The CDR3 runs to 14 residues.